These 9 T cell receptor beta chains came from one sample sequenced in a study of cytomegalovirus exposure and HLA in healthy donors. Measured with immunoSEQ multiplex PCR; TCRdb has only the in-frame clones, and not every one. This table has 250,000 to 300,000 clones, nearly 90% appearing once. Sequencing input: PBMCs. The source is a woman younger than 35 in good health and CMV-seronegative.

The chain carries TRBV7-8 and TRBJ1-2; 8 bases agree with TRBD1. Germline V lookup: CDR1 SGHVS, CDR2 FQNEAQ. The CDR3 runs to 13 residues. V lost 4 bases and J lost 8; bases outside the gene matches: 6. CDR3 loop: CASSSSTGGGYTF. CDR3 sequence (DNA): TGTGCCAGCAGCTCCTCAACAGGGGGAGGCTACACCTTC.

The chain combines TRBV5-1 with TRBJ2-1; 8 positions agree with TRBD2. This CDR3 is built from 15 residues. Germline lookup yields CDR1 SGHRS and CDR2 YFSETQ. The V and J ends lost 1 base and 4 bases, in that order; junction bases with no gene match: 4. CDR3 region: CASSLLRGEYNEQFF. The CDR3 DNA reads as TGCGCCAGCAGCTTGTTGCGGGGGGAATACAATGAGCAGTTCTTC.

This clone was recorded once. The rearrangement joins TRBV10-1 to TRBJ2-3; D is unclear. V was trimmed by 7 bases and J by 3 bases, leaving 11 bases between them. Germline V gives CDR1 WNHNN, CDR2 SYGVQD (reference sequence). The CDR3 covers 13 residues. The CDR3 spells CASNPDGTDTQYF. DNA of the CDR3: TGCGCCAGCAACCCAGACGGGACAGATACGCAGTATTTT.

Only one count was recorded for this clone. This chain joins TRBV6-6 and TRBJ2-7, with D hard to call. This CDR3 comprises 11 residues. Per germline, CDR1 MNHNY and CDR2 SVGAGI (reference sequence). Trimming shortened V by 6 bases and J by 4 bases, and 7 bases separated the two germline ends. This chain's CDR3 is CASRTIYEQYF. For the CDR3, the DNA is TGTGCCAGCAGGACAATATACGAGCAGTACTTC.

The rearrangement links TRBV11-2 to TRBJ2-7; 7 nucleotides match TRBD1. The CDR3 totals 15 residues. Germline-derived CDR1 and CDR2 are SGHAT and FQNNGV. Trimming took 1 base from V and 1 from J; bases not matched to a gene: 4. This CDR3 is CASSLGTGDSYEQYV. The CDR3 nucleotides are TGTGCCAGCAGCTTAGGGACAGGTGATTCCTACGAGCAGTACGTC.

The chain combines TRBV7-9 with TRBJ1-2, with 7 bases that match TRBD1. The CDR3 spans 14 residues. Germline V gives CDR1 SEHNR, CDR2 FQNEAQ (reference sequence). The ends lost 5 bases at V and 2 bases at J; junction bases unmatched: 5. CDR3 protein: CASSTVQGNYGYTF. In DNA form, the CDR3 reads TGTGCCAGCAGCACCGTACAGGGGAACTATGGCTACACCTTC.

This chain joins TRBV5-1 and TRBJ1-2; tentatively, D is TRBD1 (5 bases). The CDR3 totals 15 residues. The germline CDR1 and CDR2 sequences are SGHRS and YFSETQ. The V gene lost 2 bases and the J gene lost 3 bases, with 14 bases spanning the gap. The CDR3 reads CASSLVSGRDYGYTF. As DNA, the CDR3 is TGCGCCAGCAGCTTAGTTTCCGGCAGGGACTATGGCTACACCTTC.

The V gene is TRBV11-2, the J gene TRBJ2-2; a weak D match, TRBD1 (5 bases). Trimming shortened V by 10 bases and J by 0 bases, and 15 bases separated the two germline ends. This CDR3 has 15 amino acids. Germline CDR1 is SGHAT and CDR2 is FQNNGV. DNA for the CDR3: TGTGCCACCTCAGCAGGGCCGACGAACACCGGGGAGCTGTTTTTT. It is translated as CATSAGPTNTGELFF.

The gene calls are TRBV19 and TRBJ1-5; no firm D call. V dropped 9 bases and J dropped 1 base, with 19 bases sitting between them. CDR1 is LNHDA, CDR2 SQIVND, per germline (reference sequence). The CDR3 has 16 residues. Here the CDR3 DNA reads TGTGCCAGCGCCTTATATACCAGGTGGAGCAATCAGCCCCAGCATTTT. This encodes CASALYTRWSNQPQHF.